One sample yielded the 26 T cell receptor beta chains listed below, sequenced in a study. TCRdb ran MiXCR on the 5' RACE reads and lists one entry per CDR3 protein. The table includes about 64,000 distinct CDR3 sequences, roughly 22% detected once. Source material: memory CD4+ T cells sorted from a lymph node. As to subset: memory CD4+ T cells, CD4+CD45RO+CD25-. The receptors derive from a female donor with breast cancer.

At least ten counts were recorded for this clonotype. The chain employs TRBV12-3 or TRBV12-4 and TRBJ1-6, with D hard to call. The V end lost 6 bases, the J end lost 8 bases, and 14 bases lay between the germline ends. The CDR3 loop spans 14 amino acids. The CDR3 sequence is CASSPSGPDSPLHF. The CDR3 DNA reads TGTGCCAGCAGCCCTTCCGGACCGGATTCACCCCTCCACTTT.

This clonotype was observed a few times. This chain uses TRBV2 with TRBJ1-3; no clear D. V was shortened by 5 bases and J by 1 base, with 6 bases between the two germline ends. The germline gives CDR1 SNHLY, CDR2 FYNNEI. This CDR3 contains 13 residues. CDR3 bases: TGTGCCAGCAGTCTTTTTTCTGGAAACACCATATATTTT. This sequence encodes CASSLFSGNTIYF.

V usage is TRBV20-1 and J usage is TRBJ1-2, with D possibly being TRBD1 (5 bases). The germline V gene encodes CDR1 DFQATT and CDR2 SNEGSKA (reference sequence). V dropped 3 bases and J dropped 6 bases, with 14 bases sitting between them. The CDR3 covers 13 residues. In nucleotides, the CDR3 is TGCAGTGCTAGGGTCCAGGGAGAGGATGGCTACACCTTC. Translating it yields CSARVQGEDGYTF.

This clonotype was seen more than once but under ten times. The chain recombines TRBV5-1 with TRBJ1-1; D might be TRBD1 (5 bases). This CDR3 spans 13 amino acids. V gave up 4 bases and J gave up 1 base, with 8 bases separating them. CDR1 and CDR2 (germline): SGHRS, YFSETQ. This chain's CDR3 is CASSHQGNTEAFF. CDR3 DNA: TGCGCCAGCAGCCACCAGGGGAACACTGAAGCTTTCTTT.

This clonotype was observed a few times. V is TRBV12-3 or TRBV12-4 and J is TRBJ1-4; 9 bases agree with TRBD1. The CDR3 contains 15 residues. Trimming removed 6 bases from V and 4 bases from J; junction bases left unmatched: 6. The CDR3 sequence is CASRRDRGGNEKLFF. The CDR3 DNA follows: TGTGCCAGCAGACGTGACAGGGGGGGTAATGAAAAACTGTTTTTT.

This clonotype occurred many times. The chain links TRBV20-1 to TRBJ2-5; D ambiguous. Trimming shortened V by 3 bases and J by 0 bases, and 2 bases separated the two germline ends. Germline V gene sequence: CDR1 DFQATT, CDR2 SNEGSKA (reference sequence). The CDR3 is 11 residues long. The chain's CDR3 is CSARNQETQYF. In nucleotides, the CDR3 is TGCAGTGCTAGGAACCAAGAGACCCAGTACTTC.

This clonotype has a count of ten or more. This chain joins TRBV6-5 and TRBJ1-1, with D tentatively TRBD1 (5 bases). The ends were cut back, 4 bases at V and 1 base at J, with 16 bases in the middle. Looked up from germline, CDR1 is MNHEY and CDR2 is SVGAGI. The CDR3 length is 16 residues. In DNA form, the CDR3 reads TGTGCCAGCAGTTGGCGACAGAGCTATTCGAACACTGAAGCTTTCTTT. Protein: CASSWRQSYSNTEAFF.

The rearrangement uses TRBV5-1 and TRBJ2-3, with unresolved D. The CDR3 extends over 16 amino acids. The ends were cut back, 0 bases at V and 3 bases at J, with 14 bases in the middle. The germline V gene has CDR1 SGHRS and CDR2 YFSETQ. The CDR3: CASSLGRSIRTDTQYF. The CDR3 DNA is TGCGCCAGCAGCTTGGGCAGGTCAATACGTACAGATACGCAGTATTTT.

V gene TRBV20-1 combines with J gene TRBJ2-6; the D is unclear. CDR1 is DFQATT and CDR2 is SNEGSKA in the germline V gene (reference sequence). CDR3 length: 13 residues. Trimming removed 8 bases at V and 0 bases at J, with 8 bases between. The CDR3 DNA sequence: TGCAGTCCGCTAGGCTCTGGGGCCAACGTCCTGACTTTC. It translates to CSPLGSGANVLTF.

This clonotype was picked up many times. V is TRBV6-1 and J is TRBJ1-2; the match to TRBD1 covers 7 bases. CDR1 and CDR2 (germline): MNHNS, SASEGT. The CDR3 extends over 14 amino acids. Trimming cost V 4 bases and J 5 bases; bases outside gene matches: 7. The CDR3 region is CASSGWTGLYGYTF. CDR3 sequence (DNA): TGTGCCAGCAGTGGCTGGACAGGCCTTTATGGCTACACCTTC.

The chain combines TRBV2 with TRBJ1-1; tentatively, D is TRBD1 (6 bases). CDR1 and CDR2 from the germline V gene are SNHLY and FYNNEI. V lost 5 bases and J 0 bases, leaving 10 bases between the germline ends. This CDR3 is 14 amino acids long. The DNA for the CDR3 is TGTGCCAGCAGTTTGGGGGCTCTGAACACTGAAGCTTTCTTT. Residues: CASSLGALNTEAFF.

CDR3 sequence (DNA): TGTGCCAGCAGCGTAGATGTGAGACCTAACTACAATGAGCAGTTCTTC. Translated, it gives CASSVDVRPNYNEQFF. The rearrangement uses TRBV9 and TRBJ2-1; D is unclear. There are 16 residues in the CDR3. V was cut by 0 bases and J by 3 bases, with 13 bases left in between. The V gene's germline CDR1 is SGDLS and CDR2 YYNGEE. Full variable domain (remainder filled in from reference TRBV9 and TRBJ2-1): DSGVTQTPKHLITATGQRVTLRCSPRSGDLSVYWYQQSLDQGLQFLIQYYNGEERAKGNILERFSAQQFPDLHSELNLSSLELGDSALYFCASSVDVRPNYNEQFFGPGTRLTVL.

The CDR3 sequence is CASSFGLSSYF. CDR3 sequence (DNA): TGTGCCAGCAGCTTCGGTCTCAGCTCGTATTTT. V gene TRBV7-2 combines with J gene TRBJ2-3; D gene ambiguous. The V end lost 3 bases, the J end lost 14 bases, and 12 bases lay between the germline ends. Germline CDR1 reads SGHTA; CDR2 reads FQGNSA. The CDR3 is 11 amino acids.

This clonotype came up many times. This sequence joins TRBV7-2 and TRBJ1-2, with 7 bases aligning to TRBD1. The CDR3 extends over 14 amino acids. Germline CDR1 reads SGHTA; CDR2 reads FQGNSA. The V gene end was trimmed by 5 bases and the J gene end by 0 bases; junction bases not matched to a gene: 3. CDR3 nucleotides: TGTGCCAGCAGCGGGACAGATGCTAACTATGGCTACACCTTC. Its protein is CASSGTDANYGYTF.

The sample holds a few counts of this clonotype. CDR3 protein: CASSIRDRVSYEQYF. The CDR3 DNA is TGTGCCAGCAGCATCCGGGACAGGGTGTCCTACGAGCAGTACTTC. The chain has TRBV12-3 or TRBV12-4 and TRBJ2-7; 9 bases agree with TRBD1. There are 15 residues in the CDR3. V was pared by 6 bases and J by 1 base, with 7 bases of the junction left unmatched.

This clonotype was counted only a few times. The chain joins TRBV5-1 to TRBJ2-5; 11 bases agree with TRBD2. The J segment lost 7 bases and the V segment lost 0 bases, leaving 11 bases of the junction unmatched. Germline V gives CDR1 SGHRS, CDR2 YFSETQ. The CDR3 runs 17 residues. Here the CDR3 DNA reads TGCGCCAGCAGCTTGGACTCTAGCGGGAGGACGGGAAGGACCCAGTACTTC. Its protein product is CASSLDSSGRTGRTQYF.

Concerning this clonotype itself: A much bigger clone sits one base away, suggesting this may be a read error. V gene TRBV6-5 combines with J gene TRBJ2-7; possibly TRBD1 for D (5 bases). Germline V gene sequence: CDR1 MNHEY, CDR2 SVGAGI. This CDR3 comprises 17 residues. The V gene lost 5 bases and the J gene lost 0 bases, with 20 bases spanning the gap. The CDR3 DNA reads TGTGCCAGCAGTCTGGGGCTGCGGTCTTTAGGCTCCTACGAGCAGTACTTC. It codes for CASSLGLRSLGSYEQYF.

This clonotype was counted only a few times. J is TRBJ2-3 and V is TRBV28; TRBD1 matches at 8 bases. Per the germline V gene, CDR1 is MDHEN and CDR2 is SYDVKM. This CDR3 has 14 residues. V was clipped by 5 bases and J by 5 bases; unmatched bases: 6. The CDR3 loop is CASSQTGVGDTQYF. DNA of the CDR3: TGTGCCAGCAGTCAGACAGGGGTGGGAGATACGCAGTATTTT.

Note on this clonotype: One end of the junction varies from germline; a read error may be responsible. The chain is built from TRBV6-1 and TRBJ1-4; D ambiguous. The CDR3 is 14 amino acids. In germline, CDR1 is MNHNS, CDR2 SASEGT. The CDR3, as DNA: TGTGCCAGCAGTGATACTCAGTTAAATGAAAAACTGGTTTTT. Residues: CASSDTQLNEKLVF.

Only a few counts were recorded for this clonotype. The rearrangement links TRBV7-8 to TRBJ2-3; no clear D gene. Deletions cut 2 bases from V and 0 bases from J, with 15 bases between. Germline CDR1 and CDR2: SGHVS and FQNEAQ. The CDR3 is 17 amino acids. CDR3 protein: CASSLLRSWASTDTQYF. For the CDR3, the DNA is TGTGCCAGCAGCTTATTACGGAGCTGGGCTAGCACAGATACGCAGTATTTT. The entire variable domain, with the rest obtained from reference TRBV7-8 and TRBJ2-3, is as follows: GAGVSQSPRYKVAKRGQDVALRCDPISGHVSLFWYQQALGQGPEFLTYFQNEAQLDKSGLPSDRFFAERPEGSVSTLKIQRTQQEDSAVYLCASSLLRSWASTDTQYFGPGTRLTVL.

This clonotype showed up just a few times. This rearrangement joins TRBV12-3 or TRBV12-4 to TRBJ1-5; D uncertain. Trimming removed 3 bases from V and 9 bases from J, with 9 bases in between. This CDR3 is 12 amino acids long. CDR3 DNA: TGTGCCAGCAGTTTTTACCGTCGGCCCCAGCATTTT. Residues: CASSFYRRPQHF.

The chain combines TRBV7-2 with TRBJ1-1, with D unresolved. The germline CDR1 and CDR2 sequences are SGHTA and FQGNSA. The CDR3 totals 12 residues. Trimming took off 3 bases at V and 7 bases at J, with 9 bases between the two ends. Written as DNA, the CDR3 is TGTGCCAGCAGCTTGGAAAGATTTGAAGCTTTCTTT. Protein sequence: CASSLERFEAFF.

V gene TRBV24-1 combines with J gene TRBJ2-2; D is uncertain. Germline CDR1 and CDR2: KGHDR and SFDVKD. The CDR3 is 15 residues long. The germline V and J ends were trimmed by 0 bases and 5 bases, with 9 bases remaining between them. CDR3 loop: CATSDLARSTGELFF. DNA of the CDR3: TGTGCCACCAGTGATTTGGCCAGGTCGACCGGGGAGCTGTTTTTT.

This clonotype has only a few counts. CDR3 region: CASSRKSGSNEQFF. The CDR3 nucleotides are TGTGCCAGCAGCCGCAAATCGGGTAGTAATGAGCAGTTCTTC. This chain joins TRBV6-1 and TRBJ2-1; D uncertain. Germline lookup yields CDR1 MNHNS and CDR2 SASEGT. The length of the CDR3 is 14 residues. With 6 bases removed from V and 7 bases from J, the gap between germline ends came to 16 bases.

This clonotype showed up many times. The rearrangement links TRBV6-5 to TRBJ2-2; 9 bases match TRBD1. Germline assignment: CDR1 MNHEY and CDR2 SVGAGI. The junction had 6 bases not matched to a gene; V was cut back by 4 bases and J by 9 bases. This CDR3 contains 14 residues. The chain's CDR3 is CASSSGTGLRELFF. The CDR3 region has the DNA TGTGCCAGCAGTTCCGGGACAGGGTTACGGGAGCTGTTTTTT.

In DNA, the CDR3 is TGTGCCAGCAGCTTATCCCCAGCGGGAGCCCACAATGAGCAGTTCTTC. Protein product: CASSLSPAGAHNEQFF. This sequence joins TRBV7-9 and TRBJ2-1; 8 nucleotides agree with TRBD2. The CDR3 has 16 residues. Germline lookup yields CDR1 SEHNR and CDR2 FQNEAQ (reference sequence). J lost 5 bases, V lost 2 bases, and 8 bases had no gene match.